The subject of this entry is one TCR beta chain. The entry originates in a study of blood T cell repertoires in COVID-19. Study overall: Spain, Italy and the United States supplied samples that represented acute and convalescent COVID-19. In each case, the material was cDNA or gDNA derived from T cells, B-cell-depleted T cells, or PBMCs.

Authors' analysis steps: Amplifying reference gene primers gave estimates of nucleated cell counts. Sequencing was performed with immunoSEQ multiplex PCR; in TCRdb, only in-frame clones are kept and a portion is missing. V and J calls and clone size are given by that table; D and trimming were obtained from the DNA. The repertoire holds around 320,000 clones, roughly 86% seen once, with approximately 10% in the top ten. Germline CDR1 MNHEY, CDR2 SMNVEV (reference sequence). CDR3 length: 15 amino acids. V was pared by 3 bases and J by 12 bases, with 20 bases between. The sequence derives from a woman in her thirties with COVID-19, enrolled during active disease. Sequencing was performed on peripheral blood. This chain joins TRBV27 and TRBJ1-4; no firm D call. CDR3 sequence (DNA): TGTGCCAGCAGTTTTCGATTGCAGGATCCCTGGGAACTGTTTTTT. It codes for CASSFRLQDPWELFF.